The 28 T cell receptor beta chains in this list originate from one sample, sequenced in a study of regulatory T cells in long-lasting Graves disease. Investigators prepared the TCR beta libraries by applying iRepertoire HTBI primers and Arm-PCR of CDR3 regions. MiXCR was run by TCRdb on the multiplex PCR reads, yielding one entry per CDR3 protein. The sample lists 650,000 to 850,000 distinct CDR3 sequences; around 32% were seen once. Noted time point: persistent/refractory GD, antithyroid drugs over 5 years with positive TRAb. After RNA was extracted from PBMCs, the TCR library was made from it. The starting material was peripheral blood mononuclear cells (PBMCs), obtained when the disease was refractory, from a patient treated with antithyroid drugs. These receptors were collected from a female donor with Graves disease.

This clonotype turned up a few times. The rearrangement uses TRBV19 and TRBJ1-4; no definite D call. Germline CDR1 is LNHDA and CDR2 is SQIVND (reference sequence). CDR3 length: 17 residues. V shed 5 bases and J shed 4 bases, with 20 bases lying between them. CDR3: CASSPAHARAYNEKLFF. The CDR3 DNA reads as TGTGCCAGTAGTCCCGCCCATGCTAGGGCATATAATGAAAAACTGTTTTTT.

The table lists this clonotype with a few counts. The rearrangement links TRBV2 to TRBJ2-4, with 9 bases matching TRBD1. J gave up 7 bases and V 4 bases, and 5 bases lay outside the gene matches. The germline CDR1 and CDR2 sequences are SNHLY and FYNNEI. The CDR3 length is 14 residues. CDR3 sequence reads: CASSGGQGSNIQYF. The CDR3 region has the DNA TGTGCCAGCAGTGGGGGACAGGGCAGCAACATTCAGTACTTC. Filled out from reference TRBV2 and TRBJ2-4, the complete variable domain reads EPEVTQTPSHQVTQMGQEVILRCVPISNHLYFYWYRQILGQKVEFLVSFYNNEISEKSEIFDDQFSVERPDGSNFTLKIRSTKLEDSAMYFCASSGGQGSNIQYFGAGTRLSVL.

The chain combines TRBV28 with TRBJ2-7; TRBD1 agrees at 8 bases. The trim removed 5 bases at V and 3 bases at J, leaving 21 bases unmatched. The CDR3 consists of 19 residues. Germline CDR1 MDHEN, CDR2 SYDVKM. The CDR3 nucleotides read TGTGCCAGCAGTAGACCCGGGACAGGACTCAACAACCGAATCTACGAGCAGTACTTC. This sequence encodes CASSRPGTGLNNRIYEQYF.

This clonotype was recorded a few times. V gene TRBV6-1 combines with J gene TRBJ2-7; the D gene is possibly TRBD2 (7 bases). V was cut by 8 bases and J by 3 bases, with 17 bases left in between. In germline, CDR1 is MNHNS, CDR2 SASEGT. The CDR3 spans 14 residues. The CDR3 reads CASAPGAGVYEQYF. DNA of the CDR3: TGTGCCAGCGCCCCAGGGGCGGGAGTCTACGAGCAGTACTTC.

In this sample, this clonotype turned up once. CDR3 protein: CASSFRETGPNSPLHF. The CDR3 coding sequence is TGCGCCAGCAGCTTCCGGGAGACAGGTCCCAATTCACCCCTCCACTTT. The V and J genes are TRBV5-1 and TRBJ1-6, with D perhaps matching TRBD1 (6 bases). The CDR3 contains 16 residues. V was clipped by 2 bases and J by 7 bases, with 16 bases between them. Germline loops: CDR1 SGHRS, CDR2 YFSETQ.

This clonotype appeared many times. The J gene is TRBJ1-1, the V gene TRBV28; 8 nucleotides agree with TRBD1. The CDR3 runs 16 residues. The V gene end was trimmed by 6 bases and the J gene end by 0 bases; junction bases not matched to a gene: 9. Germline CDR1 reads MDHEN; CDR2 reads SYDVKM. The DNA of the CDR3 is TGTGCCAGCAGCCCAAGACAGGGGACTATGAACACTGAAGCTTTCTTT. Translation: CASSPRQGTMNTEAFF.

This chain links TRBV11-2 with TRBJ1-4; 8 positions match TRBD1. Germline values: CDR1 SGHAT, CDR2 FQNNGV. Unmatched junction bases numbered 15, after V lost 5 bases and J lost 10 bases. The CDR3 contains 16 residues. The CDR3 DNA reads as TGTGCCAGCAGCCAGCCGACCGGGACAGGAGAGGTAAAACTGTTTTTT. Translated: CASSQPTGTGEVKLFF.

In this sample, this clonotype turned up many times. This chain uses TRBV6-1 with TRBJ1-5; 11 positions match TRBD1. The CDR3 extends over 15 amino acids. CDR1 MNHNS and CDR2 SASEGT come from the germline V gene. After removal of 7 bases from V and 5 bases from J, the junction contained 7 bases not matched to a gene. CDR3 DNA: TGTGCCAGCACCGGACAGGGGGCGTCTTATCAGCCCCAGCATTTT. Its protein is CASTGQGASYQPQHF.

This chain connects TRBV12-3 or TRBV12-4 to TRBJ2-1, with D possibly being TRBD2 (5 bases). There are 16 residues in the CDR3. Deletions cut 1 base from V and 13 bases from J, with 23 bases between. In nucleotides, the CDR3 is TGTGCCAGCAGTTTAGGCCCTACCGGGATTCCGGAGACCCAGTTCTTC. Its translation is CASSLGPTGIPETQFF.

This clonotype was picked up a small number of times. The rearrangement links TRBV10-2 to TRBJ2-5; D not certain. The CDR3 spans 13 residues. Trimming removed 4 bases from V and 3 bases from J, with 9 bases in between. CDR1 WSHSY and CDR2 SAAADI come from the germline V gene. The CDR3 reads CASSGPSKETQYF. DNA of the CDR3: TGCGCCAGCAGTGGTCCCAGTAAAGAGACCCAGTACTTC.

This clonotype was counted only a few times. The chain joins TRBV6-5 to TRBJ2-1; no clear D gene. V was trimmed by 0 bases and J by 3 bases, leaving 12 bases between them. Germline CDR1 MNHEY, CDR2 SVGAGI. CDR3 length: 16 residues. The CDR3 protein is CASSYSSTPNYNEQFF. In nucleotides, the CDR3 is TGTGCCAGCAGTTACTCGAGTACTCCAAACTACAATGAGCAGTTCTTC.

The chain has TRBV3-1 and TRBJ1-1, with D uncertain. The CDR3 length is 13 residues. With 1 base removed from V and 1 base from J, the gap between germline ends came to 4 bases. The germline V gene has CDR1 LGHDT and CDR2 YNNKEL (reference sequence). CDR3 loop: CASSQGWNTEAFF. In nucleotides, the CDR3 is TGTGCCAGCAGCCAAGGGTGGAACACTGAAGCTTTCTTT.

This clonotype was detected a few times. The rearrangement joins TRBV5-4 to TRBJ1-3, with D unclear. Germline V gene data show CDR1 as SGHNT and CDR2 as YYREEE (reference sequence). The CDR3 has 15 amino acids. Trimming shortened V by 4 bases and J by 0 bases, and 11 bases separated the two germline ends. CDR3 amino acids: CASSTDQYSGNTIYF. For the CDR3, the DNA is TGTGCCAGCAGCACAGACCAGTACTCTGGAAACACCATATATTTT. The whole variable domain, remainder taken from reference TRBV5-4 and TRBJ1-3, is ETGVTQSPTHLIKTRGQQVTLRCSSQSGHNTVSWYQQALGQGPQFIFQYYREEENGRGNFPPRFSGLQFPNYSSELNVNALELDDSALYLCASSTDQYSGNTIYFGEGSWLTVV.

This clonotype was seen a few times. The chain has TRBV6-1 and TRBJ2-5, with a possible D match to TRBD2 (6 bases). V gave up 6 bases and J gave up 2 bases, with 13 bases separating them. Germline loops: CDR1 MNHNS, CDR2 SASEGT. The CDR3 has 14 amino acids. CDR3 protein: CASRPLATQETQYF. The CDR3 DNA sequence: TGTGCCAGCAGACCTCTAGCGACTCAAGAGACCCAGTACTTC.

This clonotype was seen more than once but under ten times. The V and J genes are TRBV20-1 and TRBJ2-7, with unresolved D. Germline lookup yields CDR1 DFQATT and CDR2 SNEGSKA (reference sequence). The CDR3 length is 11 residues. Trimming took off 7 bases at V and 3 bases at J, with 10 bases between the two ends. As DNA, the CDR3 is TGCAGTGTCCCTAAGGGCTACGAGCAGTACTTC. This sequence encodes CSVPKGYEQYF.

This clonotype was seen ten or more times. The chain recombines TRBV2 with TRBJ1-4, with unresolved D. The CDR3 has 15 residues. Trimming cost V 4 bases and J 4 bases, with 13 bases left between them. Germline loops: CDR1 SNHLY, CDR2 FYNNEI. The DNA of the CDR3 is TGTGCCAGCAGTGTCTTAGACGGCTTTAATGAAAAACTGTTTTTT. Translated, it gives CASSVLDGFNEKLFF.

This clonotype was recorded at least ten times. Written as DNA, the CDR3 is TGTGCCAGCAGTTTGGGACAGGGAGTTTTCTCTGGGGCCAACGTCCTGACTTTC. Protein product: CASSLGQGVFSGANVLTF. The chain joins TRBV12-3 or TRBV12-4 to TRBJ2-6, with 9 nucleotides matching TRBD1. CDR3 length: 18 residues. V shed 3 bases, J shed 0 bases, and the junction held 6 bases outside the gene matches.

Of note for this clonotype: The junction differs from germline at one of its ends, possibly a read error. The V and J genes are TRBV6-2 or TRBV6-3 and TRBJ2-5; D gene ambiguous. CDR1 is MNHEY, CDR2 SVGEGT, per germline. This CDR3 contains 13 residues. CDR3: CTSNPTGLETQYF. As DNA, the CDR3 is TGTACCAGCAATCCCACGGGTTTAGAGACCCAGTACTTC.

This clonotype was picked up a small number of times. The chain is built from TRBV20-1 and TRBJ1-2, with TRBD1 identical over 8 bases. V shed 3 bases and J 4 bases; nucleotides not matched to a gene: 4. CDR3 length equals 13 residues. Looked up from germline, CDR1 is DFQATT and CDR2 is SNEGSKA (reference sequence). The CDR3 loop is CSASPGTGYGYTF. The CDR3 DNA sequence: TGCAGTGCTAGCCCGGGGACAGGCTATGGCTACACCTTC.

The chain joins TRBV7-9 to TRBJ1-2; TRBD1 matches at 7 bases. The CDR3 loop spans 15 amino acids. The ends lost 4 bases at V and 5 bases at J; junction bases unmatched: 10. From germline, CDR1 is SEHNR and CDR2 FQNEAQ (reference sequence). The CDR3 sequence is CASSYGQARQYGYTF. Written as DNA, the CDR3 is TGTGCCAGCAGCTATGGACAGGCGCGTCAATATGGCTACACCTTC.

In its sample, this clonotype was seen a few times. The chain is built from TRBV19 and TRBJ2-2, with TRBD2 identical over 12 bases. Germline lookup yields CDR1 LNHDA and CDR2 SQIVND (reference sequence). The CDR3 consists of 16 residues. The V and J ends lost 6 bases and 2 bases, in that order; junction bases with no gene match: 4. CDR3 protein: CASRLGLAGNTGELFF. As DNA, the CDR3 is TGTGCCAGTAGATTAGGACTAGCGGGAAACACCGGGGAGCTGTTTTTT.

CDR3 bases: TGCGCCAGCCCTGGCGGGACCCCCTACGAGCAGTACTTC. Its protein is CASPGGTPYEQYF. This chain links TRBV5-1 with TRBJ2-7; TRBD2 might be the D (6 bases). Germline values: CDR1 SGHRS, CDR2 YFSETQ. This CDR3 has 13 amino acids. Trimming pared 7 bases from V and 2 bases from J, leaving 13 bases between.

The chain uses TRBV5-1 and TRBJ1-4, with D perhaps TRBD1 (5 bases). Germline V gene data show CDR1 as SGHRS and CDR2 as YFSETQ. The germline V and J ends were trimmed by 4 bases and 8 bases, with 12 bases remaining between them. The CDR3 covers 13 residues. This CDR3 reads CASSPRDGEKLFF. As DNA, the CDR3 is TGCGCCAGCAGCCCCAGGGATGGGGAAAAACTGTTTTTT.

The CDR3 region has the DNA TGTGCCAGCAGCCCGGGAGGGGCAGCGGATGGCTACACCTTC. Encoded protein: CASSPGGAADGYTF. V is TRBV7-3 and J is TRBJ1-2, with D possibly being TRBD1 (5 bases). Germline V lookup: CDR1 SGHTA, CDR2 FQGTGA. Trimming removed 5 bases from V and 6 bases from J, with 16 bases in between. CDR3 length: 14 amino acids.

In its sample, this clonotype was seen many times. The chain employs TRBV2 and TRBJ2-5; possibly TRBD2 for D (6 bases). V lost 7 bases to trimming and J lost 5 bases, with 17 bases between them. Germline loops: CDR1 SNHLY, CDR2 FYNNEI. The CDR3 is 14 amino acids. CDR3 loop: CASIRERVRETQYF. DNA for the CDR3: TGTGCCAGCATTCGCGAGCGGGTGAGGGAGACCCAGTACTTC.

The CDR3 spells CASSQELGDEQYF. CDR3 nucleotide sequence: TGTGCCAGCAGCCAAGAATTGGGGGACGAGCAGTACTTC. The V gene is TRBV28, the J gene TRBJ2-7, with D perhaps matching TRBD1 or TRBD2 (5 bases each). The CDR3 covers 13 residues. The germline V and J ends were trimmed by 6 bases and 5 bases, with 14 bases remaining between them. Germline CDR1 reads MDHEN; CDR2 reads SYDVKM.

The chain combines TRBV30 with TRBJ1-5, with D uncertain. Germline V lookup: CDR1 GTSNPN, CDR2 SVGIG (reference sequence). V was cut by 3 bases and J by 5 bases, with 14 bases left in between. This CDR3 contains 14 residues. The CDR3 DNA is TGTGCCTGGAGCTCAGGAACGAGGGATCAGCCCCAGCATTTT. Its protein is CAWSSGTRDQPQHF.

The chain has TRBV20-1 and TRBJ1-1, with TRBD1 matching 8 bases. This CDR3 is 16 amino acids long. With V trimmed by 5 bases and J by 0 bases, 11 bases remained unmatched. CDR1 is DFQATT, CDR2 SNEGSKA, per germline (reference sequence). CDR3 sequence reads: CSAPNPGTGLNTEAFF. CDR3 in DNA: TGCAGTGCTCCTAATCCCGGGACAGGATTGAACACTGAAGCTTTCTTT.